The 22 T cell receptor beta chains reported below all come from one sample, sequenced in a study of control samples from healthy donors and cancer patients. Assay: immunoSEQ multiplex PCR; the TCRdb copy retains only in-frame clones and omits some. Of 40,000 to 65,000 clones in the sample, 75% to 90% are singletons; the top ten hold over 13%. The specimen sequenced was PBMCs. Receptor source: a man aged 60 to 75 with head and neck cancer.

The chain links TRBV24-1 to TRBJ1-5; a possible D gene is TRBD1 (6 bases). The CDR3 sequence is 16 residues long. Per the germline V gene, CDR1 is KGHDR and CDR2 is SFDVKD. The V end lost 0 bases, the J end lost 7 bases, and 15 bases lay between the germline ends. The CDR3 bases are TGTGCCACCAGTGATTTGGGGGGCAGGGAATGGCAGCCCCAGCATTTT. This translates into CATSDLGGREWQPQHF.

The V call is TRBV6-2 or TRBV6-3, the J call TRBJ2-7, with D tentatively TRBD2 (6 bases). This CDR3 is built from 13 residues. Germline V gene lookup returns CDR1 MNHEY and CDR2 SVGEGT. V shed 6 bases and J shed 2 bases, with 11 bases lying between them. The CDR3 protein is CASSRGSAYEQYF. DNA of the CDR3: TGTGCCAGCAGCCGGGGGAGCGCCTACGAGCAGTACTTC.

The chain carries TRBV4-2 and TRBJ1-4; TRBD1 matches at 9 bases. The CDR3 length is 22 residues. Germline CDR1 LGHNA, CDR2 YNFKEQ. With V trimmed by 4 bases and J by 0 bases, 21 bases remained unmatched. The CDR3 reads CASSLNLMGQGSTFATNEKLFF. The DNA for the CDR3 is TGTGCCAGCAGCCTAAACCTTATGGGACAGGGCTCCACCTTTGCAACTAATGAAAAACTGTTTTTT.

V and J are TRBV2 and TRBJ1-5; D perhaps matches TRBD1 (6 bases). The CDR3 runs to 15 residues. The germline V gene encodes CDR1 SNHLY and CDR2 FYNNEI. The V end was cut by 6 bases, the J end by 6 bases, with 18 bases between. In nucleotides, the CDR3 is TGTGCCAGCAGCCCGCGTGAGGGGGTCGGTCAGCCCCAGCATTTT. Translating it yields CASSPREGVGQPQHF.

J is TRBJ2-3 and V is TRBV5-1; 10 nucleotides line up with TRBD1. V lost 5 bases, J lost 1 base, and 7 bases stayed unmatched. Germline V gives CDR1 SGHRS, CDR2 YFSETQ. The CDR3 contains 16 residues. CDR3: CASRLTGGGGTDTQYF. The CDR3, as DNA: TGCGCCAGCAGACTGACAGGGGGCGGTGGCACAGATACGCAGTATTTT. The full variable domain, with the rest looked up from reference TRBV5-1 and TRBJ2-3, is KAGVTQTPRYLIKTRGQQVTLSCSPISGHRSVSWYQQTPGQGLQFLFEYFSETQRNKGNFPGRFSGRQFSNSRSEMNVSTLELGDSALYLCASRLTGGGGTDTQYFGPGTRLTVL.

This chain links TRBV20-1 with TRBJ1-6; no firm D call. CDR3 size: 11 residues. Germline V gene sequence: CDR1 DFQATT, CDR2 SNEGSKA (reference sequence). The V and J ends lost 6 bases and 16 bases respectively, with 16 bases between them. CDR3 loop: CSANAGPFLHF. The CDR3 DNA follows: TGCAGTGCCAATGCGGGCCCTTTTCTCCACTTT.

The genes are TRBV6-5 and TRBJ1-1; D gene ambiguous. V lost 6 bases and J lost 2, with 4 bases in between. The CDR3 consists of 11 residues. The germline gives CDR1 MNHEY, CDR2 SVGAGI. The CDR3 nucleotides are TGTGCCAGCAGACATAACACTGAAGCTTTCTTT. It codes for CASRHNTEAFF.

The chain carries TRBV6-1 and TRBJ2-5; D is unresolved. Germline V gives CDR1 MNHNS, CDR2 SASEGT. V gave up 2 bases and J gave up 1 base, with 11 bases separating them. The CDR3 is made up of 15 amino acids. CDR3 amino acids: CASSENSYIQETQYF. The CDR3 DNA reads TGTGCCAGCAGTGAAAATTCCTATATCCAAGAGACCCAGTACTTC.

CDR3 region: CASSPLRQSTNEKLFF. The DNA for the CDR3 is TGTGCCAGCAGTCCCTTGCGACAGTCGACTAATGAAAAACTGTTTTTT. The chain joins TRBV27 to TRBJ1-4; maybe TRBD1 (5 bases). The CDR3 has 16 residues. CDR1 and CDR2 (germline): MNHEY, SMNVEV (reference sequence). Trimming removed 5 bases from V and 2 bases from J, with 15 bases in between. The full variable domain, completed using reference TRBV27 and TRBJ1-4, is EAQVTQNPRYLITVTGKKLTVTCSQNMNHEYMSWYRQDPGLGLRQIYYSMNVEVTDKGDVPEGYKVSRKEKRNFPLILESPSPNQTSLYFCASSPLRQSTNEKLFFGSGTQLSVL.

The chain links TRBV5-1 to TRBJ2-1; 14 bases agree with TRBD2. CDR1 and CDR2 from the germline V gene are SGHRS and YFSETQ. The CDR3 covers 17 residues. Unmatched junction bases numbered 5, after V lost 0 bases and J lost 6 bases. CDR3 DNA sequence: TGCGCCAGCAGCTTGGCGCGACTAGCGGGGGGGTTCAATGAGCAGTTCTTC. Its translation is CASSLARLAGGFNEQFF.

The chain uses TRBV28 and TRBJ1-1; no clear D. V shed 2 bases and J shed 4 bases, with 8 bases lying between them. Per germline, CDR1 MDHEN and CDR2 SYDVKM. CDR3 length equals 13 residues. Written as DNA, the CDR3 is TGTGCCAGCAGTTTACCCATCCTCACTGAAGCTTTCTTT. Translation gives CASSLPILTEAFF.

The chain recombines TRBV5-1 with TRBJ2-2; the D gene is possibly TRBD2 (6 bases). This CDR3 spans 13 amino acids. Germline values: CDR1 SGHRS, CDR2 YFSETQ. Trimming removed 0 bases from V and 6 bases from J, with 6 bases in between. CDR3 amino acids: CASSLGEAGELFF. The CDR3 region has the DNA TGCGCCAGCAGCTTGGGGGAGGCCGGGGAGCTGTTTTTT.

This clone occurred a few times. The chain carries TRBV7-2 and TRBJ1-5; possibly TRBD1 for D (6 bases). The CDR3 spans 14 residues. V was shortened by 4 bases and J by 5 bases, with 12 bases between the two germline ends. The germline gives CDR1 SGHTA, CDR2 FQGNSA. The CDR3 is CASSSQGMDQPQHF. CDR3 DNA: TGTGCCAGCAGCTCACAGGGCATGGATCAGCCCCAGCATTTT.

This clone was observed a few times. The chain has TRBV7-2 and TRBJ2-3; D is undetermined. V was cut by 4 bases and J by 7 bases, with 9 bases left in between. CDR1 SGHTA and CDR2 FQGNSA come from the germline V gene. The CDR3 has 12 residues. CDR3 in amino acids: CASSSSIYTQYF. The CDR3 DNA is TGTGCCAGCAGCTCGTCGATTTATACGCAGTATTTT.

This clone occurred once. This chain joins TRBV5-4 and TRBJ1-3; D may be TRBD1 (6 bases). This CDR3 spans 16 amino acids. V was trimmed by 4 bases and J by 0 bases, leaving 14 bases between them. Germline CDR1 and CDR2: SGHNT and YYREEE (reference sequence). CDR3 sequence (DNA): TGTGCCAGCAGCGTGACAGGACTTGTCTCTGGAAACACCATATATTTT. This codes for CASSVTGLVSGNTIYF.

The gene calls are TRBV7-8 and TRBJ2-7; TRBD1 might be the D (6 bases). Trimming shortened V by 5 bases and J by 3 bases, and 8 bases separated the two germline ends. Germline V lookup: CDR1 SGHVS, CDR2 FQNEAQ. CDR3 length equals 12 residues. The CDR3 sequence: CASSQQGYEQYF. CDR3 in DNA: TGTGCCAGCAGCCAACAGGGCTACGAGCAGTACTTC.

CDR3 sequence (DNA): TGTGCCTGGAGTGTCCCAGGGGCTGGGGCCAACGTCCTGACTTTC. Residues: CAWSVPGAGANVLTF. This chain joins TRBV30 and TRBJ2-6, with D possibly being TRBD1 (6 bases). Trimming removed 0 bases from V and 2 bases from J, with 8 bases in between. This CDR3 is 15 amino acids long. Germline V CDR1 and CDR2: GTSNPN, SVGIG (reference sequence). Combining the CDR3 with reference TRBV30 and TRBJ2-6 gives the whole variable domain SQTIHQWPATLVQPVGSPLSLECTVEGTSNPNLYWYRQAAGRGLQLLFYSVGIGQISSEVPQNLSASRPQDRQFILSSKKLLLSDSGFYLCAWSVPGAGANVLTFGAGSRLTVL.

CDR3 in DNA: TGCGCCAGCAGCTTGAGTCGGATGTCCACCGGGGAGCTGTTTTTT. Translated: CASSLSRMSTGELFF. The gene calls are TRBV5-1 and TRBJ2-2; D unresolved. This CDR3 region has 15 residues. Trimming took 1 base from V and 4 from J, leaving 11 bases between them. Per germline, CDR1 SGHRS and CDR2 YFSETQ. The full variable domain, its missing parts supplied by reference TRBV5-1 and TRBJ2-2, is KAGVTQTPRYLIKTRGQQVTLSCSPISGHRSVSWYQQTPGQGLQFLFEYFSETQRNKGNFPGRFSGRQFSNSRSEMNVSTLELGDSALYLCASSLSRMSTGELFFGEGSRLTVL.

V and J are TRBV28 and TRBJ1-5; 8 bases align to TRBD1. The V gene's germline CDR1 is MDHEN and CDR2 SYDVKM. Trimming at V came to 8 bases and at J to 4 bases, leaving 10 bases not matched to a gene. This CDR3 spans 15 amino acids. The chain's CDR3 is CASGRGGQANQPQHF. CDR3 sequence (DNA): TGTGCCAGCGGGAGAGGGGGACAGGCGAATCAGCCCCAGCATTTT. The variable domain in full, completed from reference TRBV28 and TRBJ1-5, reads DVKVTQSSRYLVKRTGEKVFLECVQDMDHENMFWYRQDPGLGLRLIYFSYDVKMKEKGDIPEGYSVSREKKERFSLILESASTNQTSMYLCASGRGGQANQPQHFGDGTRLSIL.

This rearrangement joins TRBV2 to TRBJ1-5; D remains unclear. Trimming shortened V by 7 bases and J by 5 bases, and 12 bases separated the two germline ends. The CDR3 length is 13 residues. Germline CDR1 reads SNHLY; CDR2 reads FYNNEI. The DNA of the CDR3 is TGTGCCAGCAATAGGGTTCTTGATCAGCCCCAGCATTTT. Protein: CASNRVLDQPQHF.

This chain links TRBV18 with TRBJ1-5; D is uncertain. The CDR3 consists of 12 residues. Germline lookup yields CDR1 KGHSH and CDR2 LQKENI. The germline V and J ends were trimmed by 6 bases and 4 bases, with 7 bases remaining between them. As DNA, the CDR3 is TGTGCCAGCTCCGACGGGAATCAGCCCCAGCATTTT. It codes for CASSDGNQPQHF.

The chain has TRBV2 and TRBJ1-4, with D perhaps matching TRBD1 (5 bases). CDR3 size: 14 residues. Per the germline V gene, CDR1 is SNHLY and CDR2 is FYNNEI. The ends were cut back, 4 bases at V and 5 bases at J, with 11 bases in the middle. Here the CDR3 DNA reads TGTGCCAGCAGTGGTGGGGGAGCAAATGAAAAACTGTTTTTT. Residues: CASSGGGANEKLFF.